This TCR beta chain was sequenced in a study of CD8+CD57+ T cells in acquired aplastic anemia. Individuals selected for sequencing had exhibited CD8+CD57+ cell expansion on flow cytometry. Genomic DNA was employed as the template in profiling TCR beta VDJ and CDR3. A single record per CDR3 protein comes from TCRdb applying MiXCR to the reads. The sample holds over 150,000 distinct CDR3 sequences; 63% are singletons and the top ten take roughly 42%. Germline CDR1 and CDR2: SEHNR and FQNEAQ (reference sequence). V lost 5 bases to trimming and J lost 4 bases, with 14 bases between them. This CDR3 is built from 14 residues.

The sequence was obtained from a human donor with aplastic anemia. The chain carries TRBV7-9 and TRBJ1-2; D unresolved. Sequencing was done on a sample of sorted CD4+, CD8+, or CD8+CD57+ T cells (not recorded which) from PBMCs. The CDR3 region has the DNA TGTGCCAGCAGCCATCCCGGGGAGTTCTATGGCTACACCTTC. It codes for CASSHPGEFYGYTF. Filled out from reference TRBV7-9 and TRBJ1-2, the complete variable domain reads DTGVSQNPRHKITKRGQNVTFRCDPISEHNRLYWYRQTLGQGPEFLTYFQNEAQLEKSRLLSDRFSAERPKGSFSTLEIQRTEQGDSAMYLCASSHPGEFYGYTFGSGTRLTVV.